A single sample is the source of the 30 T cell receptor beta chains below, sequenced in a study of T cell repertoires in cytomegalovirus infection. TCRdb analysed the reads with MiXCR anew, one entry per CDR3 protein. The profile shows hundreds of thousands of distinct CDR3 sequences, around 10% of them singletons. The sequencing sample was made of PBMCs. These receptors all stem from a human donor in good health (CMV status not recorded). Some clones in this sample may be carry-over from other donors' samples.

This clonotype has just a few counts. The chain couples TRBV19 to TRBJ1-1, with D uncertain. The V and J ends lost 0 bases and 8 bases respectively, with 10 bases between them. Germline lookup yields CDR1 LNHDA and CDR2 SQIVND (reference sequence). CDR3 size: 13 residues. In DNA, the CDR3 is TGTGCCAGTAGTATAGATCGAAAAGGGGAAGCTTTCTTT. Translation: CASSIDRKGEAFF.

In this sample, this clonotype turned up many times. The V and J genes are TRBV6-6 and TRBJ2-7; a weak D match, TRBD2 (6 bases). Germline CDR1 is MNHNY and CDR2 is SVGAGI (reference sequence). CDR3 length: 15 amino acids. The V gene lost 2 bases and the J gene lost 2 bases, with 13 bases spanning the gap. CDR3 sequence (DNA): TGTGCCAGCAGTTACAGGGTTGGCGGGACCTACGAGCAGTACTTC. It is translated as CASSYRVGGTYEQYF.

The CDR3 here is CSARVRSVRIAEAFF. CDR3 in DNA: TGCAGTGCTAGAGTCCGGTCAGTTAGGATCGCTGAAGCTTTCTTT. The genes are TRBV20-1 and TRBJ1-1, with unresolved D. Trimming left V 1 base short and J 6 bases short, with 18 bases between. Germline values: CDR1 DFQATT, CDR2 SNEGSKA (reference sequence). The CDR3 has 15 residues.

In this sample, this clonotype turned up many times. CDR3 sequence reads: CASSRDRGKNEQFF. In DNA, the CDR3 is TGTGCCAGCAGCCGGGACAGGGGAAAGAATGAGCAGTTCTTC. This sequence joins TRBV6-2 or TRBV6-3 and TRBJ2-1; 10 bases map to TRBD1. The germline V gene has CDR1 MNHEY and CDR2 SVGEGT. The CDR3 runs 14 residues. The V gene end was trimmed by 6 bases and the J gene end by 7 bases; junction bases not matched to a gene: 6.

There are many counts of this clonotype. The genes are TRBV2 and TRBJ1-1; D gene uncertain. In germline, CDR1 is SNHLY, CDR2 FYNNEI. This CDR3 has 13 amino acids. The ends were cut back, 10 bases at V and 2 bases at J, with 14 bases in the middle. CDR3 amino acids: CATRTNANTEAFF. CDR3 bases: TGTGCCACCAGGACGAACGCAAACACTGAAGCTTTCTTT.

This clonotype was observed many times. This sequence joins TRBV6-1 and TRBJ1-5, with no clear D. V was trimmed by 3 bases and J by 3 bases, leaving 9 bases between them. There are 14 residues in the CDR3. Germline CDR1 reads MNHNS; CDR2 reads SASEGT. The CDR3 loop reads CASSDLVVNQPQHF. The CDR3 DNA follows: TGTGCCAGCAGTGACTTGGTCGTCAATCAGCCCCAGCATTTT.

This clonotype was seen only a few times. The chain combines TRBV5-1 with TRBJ2-7; 9 bases align to TRBD1. Unmatched junction bases numbered 7, after V lost 0 bases and J lost 6 bases. Germline CDR1 and CDR2: SGHRS and YFSETQ. CDR3 size: 15 residues. The DNA for the CDR3 is TGCGCCAGCAGCTTGGCCGGGACAGGGAGGACCGAGCAGTACTTC. Translating it yields CASSLAGTGRTEQYF.

This clonotype was observed at least ten times. The rearrangement joins TRBV6-5 to TRBJ1-1; TRBD1 matches 10 bases. This CDR3 spans 14 amino acids. CDR1 and CDR2 from the germline V gene are MNHEY and SVGAGI. The V and J ends lost 5 bases and 4 bases, in that order; junction bases with no gene match: 4. The CDR3 coding sequence is TGTGCCAGCAGTACGGGACAGGGGAGCACTGAAGCTTTCTTT. Protein sequence: CASSTGQGSTEAFF.

This clonotype was counted at least ten times. The gene calls are TRBV19 and TRBJ2-1; 8 positions match TRBD2. The CDR3 runs 15 residues. The germline CDR1 and CDR2 sequences are LNHDA and SQIVND (reference sequence). The trim removed 3 bases at V and 10 bases at J, leaving 11 bases unmatched. In DNA form, the CDR3 reads TGTGCCAGTAGTATCTCGGGACTAGGACTTCACGAGCAGTTCTTC. Its translation: CASSISGLGLHEQFF.

This clonotype occurred many times. V usage is TRBV7-2 and J usage is TRBJ2-3; the D is unclear. CDR1 SGHTA and CDR2 FQGNSA come from the germline V gene. The V and J ends lost 4 bases and 0 bases respectively, with 14 bases between them. The CDR3 contains 16 residues. This chain's CDR3 is CASSSPSTPSTDTQYF. The CDR3 bases are TGTGCCAGCAGCTCCCCGTCCACCCCTAGCACAGATACGCAGTATTTT. Looking up the rest from reference TRBV7-2 and TRBJ2-3 gives the full variable domain: GAGVSQSPSNKVTEKGKDVELRCDPISGHTALYWYRQSLGQGLEFLIYFQGNSAPDKSGLPSDRFSAERTGGSVSTLTIQRTQQEDSAVYLCASSSPSTPSTDTQYFGPGTRLTVL.

The table lists this clonotype with many counts. V gene TRBV10-3 combines with J gene TRBJ2-5, with D perhaps matching TRBD1 (6 bases). Trimming left V 3 bases short and J 3 bases short, with 11 bases between. CDR3 length equals 14 residues. Germline CDR1 ENHRY, CDR2 SYGVKD. The CDR3 here is CAISDRTAEETQYF. The CDR3 DNA reads TGTGCCATCAGTGATCGGACAGCCGAAGAGACCCAGTACTTC.

This clonotype has more than one count but fewer than ten. Written as DNA, the CDR3 is TGTGCCACCAGTGATTTGAACAGGGAGGGCCATGAGCAGTTCTTC. Translated, it gives CATSDLNREGHEQFF. J is TRBJ2-1 and V is TRBV24-1; TRBD2 might be the D (7 bases). CDR1 is KGHDR and CDR2 is SFDVKD in the germline V gene. Trimming removed 0 bases at V and 8 bases at J, with 13 bases between. The CDR3 runs 15 residues.

The chain joins TRBV15 to TRBJ1-6; a weak D match, TRBD1 (6 bases). CDR1 and CDR2 (germline): LNHNV, YYDKDF (reference sequence). This CDR3 comprises 14 residues. V dropped 0 bases and J dropped 6 bases, with 6 bases sitting between them. Written as DNA, the CDR3 is TGTGCCACCAGCAGAGACAGGGGTAATTCACCCCTCCACTTT. Amino acids: CATSRDRGNSPLHF.

This clonotype was seen ten or more times. V usage is TRBV12-3 or TRBV12-4 and J usage is TRBJ1-1; a possible D gene is TRBD1 (6 bases). The CDR3 has 11 amino acids. Trimming took 5 bases from V and 8 from J, leaving 9 bases between them. The CDR3 bases are TGTGCCAGCAGTCCGGACAGAGAAGCTTTCTTT. It is translated as CASSPDREAFF.

This clonotype was seen many times. The gene calls are TRBV5-5 and TRBJ2-2, with 7 bases aligning to TRBD2. V shed 3 bases and J 0 bases; nucleotides not matched to a gene: 8. Germline V gene data show CDR1 as SGHKS and CDR2 as YYEKEE (reference sequence). CDR3 size: 17 residues. The CDR3 here is CASSWRGAGANTGELFF. The CDR3 coding sequence is TGTGCCAGCAGCTGGAGGGGCGCGGGAGCGAACACCGGGGAGCTGTTTTTT. Supplemented by reference TRBV5-5 and TRBJ2-2, the full variable domain reads DAGVTQSPTHLIKTRGQQVTLRCSPISGHKSVSWYQQVLGQGPQFIFQYYEKEERGRGNFPDRFSARQFPNYSSELNVNALLLGDSALYLCASSWRGAGANTGELFFGEGSRLTVL.

Here the CDR3 DNA reads TGCAGTGCTACCCCCTCGGACGGCCGAGGCAATCAGCCCCAGCATTTT. It specifies CSATPSDGRGNQPQHF. V and J are TRBV20-1 and TRBJ1-5; D gene unclear. Germline V lookup: CDR1 DFQATT, CDR2 SNEGSKA (reference sequence). Deletions cut 4 bases from V and 2 bases from J, with 18 bases between. The CDR3 consists of 16 residues.

This clonotype showed up just a few times. The gene calls are TRBV20-1 and TRBJ1-1; 8 nucleotides line up with TRBD1. V lost 2 bases and J lost 5; bases outside the gene matches: 7. Germline V lookup: CDR1 DFQATT, CDR2 SNEGSKA (reference sequence). This CDR3 spans 14 amino acids. The CDR3, as DNA: TGCAGTGCTAGAAAGACAGGGGTGATAACTGAAGCTTTCTTT. Protein product: CSARKTGVITEAFF.

This clonotype was found a few times. The J gene is TRBJ1-1, the V gene TRBV30; D is perhaps TRBD1 (5 bases). CDR3 length: 12 amino acids. Trimming pared 5 bases from V and 3 bases from J, leaving 10 bases between. CDR1 and CDR2 from the germline V gene are GTSNPN and SVGIG (reference sequence). The CDR3 loop is CAWGGEDTEAFF. As DNA, the CDR3 is TGTGCCTGGGGGGGAGAAGACACTGAAGCTTTCTTT.

This chain connects TRBV5-1 to TRBJ2-7; TRBD1 or TRBD2 may be the D gene (5 bases each). This CDR3 is built from 11 residues. The V gene lost 4 bases and the J gene lost 5 bases, with 7 bases spanning the gap. CDR1 is SGHRS, CDR2 YFSETQ, per germline. The CDR3 region is CASSGGDEQYF. The CDR3 bases are TGCGCCAGCAGCGGGGGAGACGAGCAGTACTTC.

This clonotype occurred many times. J is TRBJ1-2 and V is TRBV7-9; D perhaps matches TRBD1 (6 bases). Germline V CDR1 and CDR2: SEHNR, FQNEAQ (reference sequence). This CDR3 comprises 16 residues. V shed 0 bases and J shed 3 bases, with 14 bases lying between them. CDR3 bases: TGTGCCAGCAGCTTAGCGGGGGGACAAGCAGACTATGGCTACACCTTC. Translating gives CASSLAGGQADYGYTF.

The chain recombines TRBV7-9 with TRBJ2-1; a weak D match, TRBD1 (6 bases). CDR1 and CDR2 from the germline V gene are SEHNR and FQNEAQ (reference sequence). Trimming cost V 3 bases and J 8 bases, with 17 bases left between them. The CDR3 totals 15 residues. This CDR3 reads CASSFTRTVVDEQFF. CDR3 in DNA: TGTGCCAGCAGCTTTACCAGGACAGTCGTTGATGAGCAGTTCTTC.

This clonotype has a handful of counts. The chain recombines TRBV20-1 with TRBJ1-2, with D tentatively TRBD1 (6 bases). V was cut by 3 bases and J by 4 bases, with 12 bases left in between. Germline V CDR1 and CDR2: DFQATT, SNEGSKA (reference sequence). The CDR3 is 13 amino acids. The DNA of the CDR3 is TGCAGTGCTAGCGAGGGGGTGAGCTATGGCTACACCTTC. Translation: CSASEGVSYGYTF.

This clonotype was counted at least ten times. A much bigger clone sits one base away, suggesting this may be a read error. The rearrangement uses TRBV7-8 and TRBJ1-5; D call uncertain. This CDR3 comprises 12 residues. Trimming removed 5 bases at V and 3 bases at J, with 5 bases between. The V gene's germline CDR1 is SGHVS and CDR2 FQNEAQ. For the CDR3, the DNA is TGTGCCAGCAGCGTAAACAATCAGCCCCAGCATTTT. Amino acid sequence: CASSVNNQPQHF.

This clonotype has ten or more counts. The chain recombines TRBV6-1 with TRBJ2-3; 8 bases are shared with TRBD1. The CDR3 contains 15 residues. Germline CDR1 reads MNHNS; CDR2 reads SASEGT. Trimming cost V 2 bases and J 4 bases; bases outside gene matches: 5. The CDR3, as DNA: TGTGCCAGCAGTGAATCCATGGACAGGGCAGATACGCAGTATTTT. This translates into CASSESMDRADTQYF.

This clonotype was recorded many times. The rearrangement joins TRBV12-3 or TRBV12-4 to TRBJ1-6; a possible D gene is TRBD1 (5 bases). This CDR3 has 15 residues. Trimming pared 6 bases from V and 5 bases from J, leaving 14 bases between. CDR3 residues: CASSPRQSNNSPLHF. As DNA, the CDR3 is TGTGCCAGCAGCCCTAGACAGTCCAATAATTCACCCCTCCACTTT.

At least ten counts were recorded for this clonotype. This chain joins TRBV28 and TRBJ2-4; D is perhaps TRBD2 (6 bases). The CDR3 runs to 13 residues. Between the trimmed V and J ends, which lost 5 bases and 6 bases, there was a span of 11 bases. Germline V lookup: CDR1 MDHEN, CDR2 SYDVKM. The CDR3 bases are TGTGCCAGCAGTCAGGAGGGCGGAAACATTCAGTACTTC. Amino acids: CASSQEGGNIQYF.

This clonotype was picked up many times. One end of the junction varies from germline; a read error may be responsible. The rearrangement joins TRBV5-1 to TRBJ2-5, with D possibly TRBD2 on 5 matching bases. The CDR3 has 15 amino acids. Germline V lookup: CDR1 SGHRS, CDR2 YFSETQ. The CDR3 nucleotides read TGTGCCAGCAGCTTGGTTCTAGCCGGACAAGAGACCCAGTACTTC. Protein sequence: CASSLVLAGQETQYF.

This clonotype was picked up many times. This chain uses TRBV7-6 with TRBJ1-4; the D is unclear. CDR1 is SGHVS and CDR2 is FNYEAQ in the germline V gene. Trimming took 5 bases from V and 11 from J, leaving 15 bases between them. The CDR3 runs to 13 residues. The CDR3 spells CASSLSSSRKLFF. CDR3 DNA sequence: TGTGCCAGCAGCCTGTCTTCGAGCCGGAAACTGTTTTTT.

V is TRBV3-1 and J is TRBJ1-6; D remains ambiguous. The CDR3 extends over 14 amino acids. V shed 2 bases and J shed 8 bases, with 10 bases lying between them. Germline assignment: CDR1 LGHDT and CDR2 YNNKEL (reference sequence). In DNA form, the CDR3 reads TGTGCCAGCAGCCAACGAGAGGAGGATTCACCCCTCCACTTT. Translated: CASSQREEDSPLHF.

In its sample, this clonotype was seen many times. The chain carries TRBV7-8 and TRBJ2-3, with D perhaps TRBD1 (6 bases). CDR3 length equals 13 residues. Trimming took off 3 bases at V and 9 bases at J, with 13 bases between the two ends. CDR1 and CDR2 (germline): SGHVS, FQNEAQ. The CDR3 spells CASSFRTEDTQYF. The CDR3 bases are TGTGCCAGCAGCTTTAGGACAGAAGACACGCAGTATTTT.